A single sample gave rise to the 5 T cell receptor beta chains below, sequenced in a study of memory CD4+ T cells and cytomegalovirus serostatus. Profiling relied on immunoSEQ multiplex PCR, and the TCRdb table lists in-frame clones only, not all of them. The table lists fewer than 40,000 clones, around 80% of them singletons, with approximately 5% in the top ten. Single viable CD3+CD4+CD8-CD45RO+ cells were sorted as the memory CD4+ T cells. Specimen: memory CD4+ T cells from blood. The receptors come from an adult in good health and CMV-seropositive.

V usage is TRBV6-5 and J usage is TRBJ1-1, with 10 bases fitting TRBD1. Germline lookup yields CDR1 MNHEY and CDR2 SVGAGI. CDR3 length equals 15 residues. The V and J ends lost 2 bases and 1 base, in that order; junction bases with no gene match: 1. The CDR3 loop is CASSYRDRGNTEAFF. The CDR3, as DNA: TGTGCCAGCAGTTACCGGGACAGGGGGAACACTGAAGCTTTCTTT.

This rearrangement joins TRBV2 to TRBJ2-7; D is undetermined. This CDR3 is built from 13 residues. CDR1 SNHLY and CDR2 FYNNEI come from the germline V gene. V lost 6 bases and J 0 bases, leaving 9 bases between the germline ends. The DNA of the CDR3 is TGTGCCAGCAGGTTGGCGACCTCCTACGAGCAGTACTTC. Amino acid sequence: CASRLATSYEQYF. Variable domain in full (rest from reference TRBV2 and TRBJ2-7): EPEVTQTPSHQVTQMGQEVILRCVPISNHLYFYWYRQILGQKVEFLVSFYNNEISEKSEIFDDQFSVERPDGSNFTLKIRSTKLEDSAMYFCASRLATSYEQYFGPGTRLTVT.

The chain joins TRBV11-3 to TRBJ2-1; D not resolved. This CDR3 has 14 amino acids. Germline V CDR1 and CDR2: SGHNT, YENEEA. Trimming shortened V by 6 bases and J by 0 bases, and 9 bases separated the two germline ends. CDR3 coding DNA: TGTGCCAGCAGTGGATCGAGCTCCTACAATGAGCAGTTCTTC. This translates into CASSGSSSYNEQFF. Based on the CDR3 plus reference TRBV11-3 and TRBJ2-1, the full variable domain is EAGVVQSPRYKIIEKKQPVAFWCNPISGHNTLYWYLQNLGQGPELLIRYENEEAVDDSQLPKDRFSAERLKGVDSTLKIQPAELGDSAVYLCASSGSSSYNEQFFGPGTRLTVL.

The V call is TRBV7-2, the J call TRBJ2-2; 12 bases map to TRBD2. The CDR3 runs 16 residues. V lost 3 bases to trimming and J lost 6 bases; unmatched junction nucleotides: 5. Germline-derived CDR1 and CDR2 are SGHTA and FQGNSA. DNA of the CDR3: TGTGCCAGCAGCTTCCCGGGACTAGCGGGCGCCGGGGAGCTGTTTTTT. Its translation is CASSFPGLAGAGELFF.

The chain employs TRBV27 and TRBJ1-4; 7 bases are a match to TRBD1. V shed 5 bases, J shed 6 bases, and the junction held 6 bases outside the gene matches. Germline values: CDR1 MNHEY, CDR2 SMNVEV (reference sequence). The CDR3 totals 14 residues. The DNA for the CDR3 is TGTGCCAGCAGTGCACAGGGGAGTGATGAAAAACTGTTTTTT. It encodes CASSAQGSDEKLFF.